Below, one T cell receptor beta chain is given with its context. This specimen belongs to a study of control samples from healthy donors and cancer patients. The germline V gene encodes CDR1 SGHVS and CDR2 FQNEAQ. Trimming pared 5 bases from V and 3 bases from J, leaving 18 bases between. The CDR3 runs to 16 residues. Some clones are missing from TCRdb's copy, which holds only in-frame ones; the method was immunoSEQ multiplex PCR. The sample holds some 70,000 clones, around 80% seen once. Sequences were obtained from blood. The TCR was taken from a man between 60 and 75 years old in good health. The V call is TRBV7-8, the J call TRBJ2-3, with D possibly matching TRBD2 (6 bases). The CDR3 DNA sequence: TGTGCCAGCAGCCTCCTCCCTGGAGGGAAAACAGATACGCAGTATTTT. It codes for CASSLLPGGKTDTQYF.